These T cell receptor beta chains were read from a single sample in a study of cytomegalovirus exposure and HLA in healthy donors. Clones were read by immunoSEQ multiplex PCR, and TCRdb kept only the in-frame ones, dropping some. This repertoire shows 100,000 to 150,000 clones, 60% to 80% found once; its top ten account for about 16%. Sequencing was performed on PBMCs. The receptors were sampled from a man aged 50-60 years in good health and CMV-seropositive. Both conserved end residues are part of each CDR3. A D gene is named only where the DNA matches it firmly. The size entry is marked missing in some rows and otherwise reads once, few, many or a size class.

-	few	TRBJ1-5	TRBV7-9	CASSSTQGGDQPQHF	TGTGCCAGCAGCTCGACGCAGGGCGGAGATCAGCCCCAGCATTTT
-	-	TRBJ1-5	TRBV19	CASSTSQGSNQPQHF	TGTGCCAGTAGTACCTCCCAGGGAAGCAATCAGCCCCAGCATTTT
TRBD1	-	TRBJ2-7	TRBV6-1	CASSIDRVSYEQYF	TGTGCCAGCAGCATCGACAGGGTCTCCTACGAGCAGTACTTC
-	few	TRBJ2-2	TRBV10-2	CASSESKKRFYPGELFF	TGCGCCAGCAGTGAGTCGAAAAAGCGTTTTTATCCCGGGGAGCTGTTTTTT
-	-	TRBJ1-1	TRBV11-2	CASSPQNTEAFF	TGTGCCAGCAGCCCCCAGAACACTGAAGCTTTCTTT
-	few	TRBJ2-1	TRBV11-3	CASSLGRRGTYNEQFF	TGTGCCAGCAGCTTAGGCCGCAGGGGGACTTACAATGAGCAGTTCTTC
-	-	TRBJ1-2	TRBV19	CASSMEDSWSGYTF	TGTGCCAGTAGTATGGAGGACAGTTGGTCTGGCTACACCTTC
TRBD1	-	TRBJ2-5	TRBV28	CASSAGQGALAQYF	TGTGCCAGCAGCGCGGGACAGGGGGCCTTGGCCCAGTACTTC
TRBD2	-	TRBJ2-7	TRBV29-1	CSVVLAEKSSYEQYF	TGCAGCGTTGTTCTAGCGGAAAAAAGCTCCTACGAGCAGTACTTC
-	-	TRBJ1-2	TRBV18	CASSPPGGNYGYTF	TGTGCCAGCTCACCACCGGGCGGGAACTATGGCTACACCTTC
-	-	TRBJ2-1	TRBV18	CASSPIGVYNEQFF	TGTGCCAGCTCACCAATAGGGGTTTACAATGAGCAGTTCTTC
TRBD2	once	TRBJ2-7	TRBV4-1	CASSQAYSGSSYEQYF	TGCGCCAGCAGCCAGGCGTACAGCGGGAGTAGCTACGAGCAGTACTTC
TRBD1	-	TRBJ2-4	TRBV11-2	CASSAPGQGPNIQYF	TGTGCCAGCAGCGCGCCGGGACAGGGCCCAAACATTCAGTACTTC
-	-	TRBJ1-4	TRBV7-2	CASTSRGEKLFF	TGTGCCAGCACCTCAAGGGGGGAAAAACTGTTTTTT
TRBD1	-	TRBJ2-7	TRBV28	CASSPPRQGSYEQYF	TGTGCCAGCAGTCCCCCCCGACAGGGATCCTACGAGCAGTACTTC
-	-	TRBJ1-3	TRBV5-1	CASSLGGAGAGNTIYF	TGCGCCAGCAGCTTGGGTGGGGCAGGCGCTGGAAACACCATATATTTT
-	once	TRBJ2-2	TRBV10-2	CASSPLSAGELFF	TGCGCCAGCAGTCCGTTGTCGGCCGGGGAGCTGTTTTTT
TRBD1	-	TRBJ2-2	TRBV6-1	CASSPGQFNTGELFF	TGTGCCAGCAGCCCGGGACAGTTCAACACCGGGGAGCTGTTTTTT
TRBD1	-	TRBJ1-1	TRBV2	CAKRQGDRNTEAFF	TGTGCCAAGCGACAGGGGGATAGGAACACTGAAGCTTTCTTT
-	-	TRBJ2-2	TRBV7-9	CASSAGSFELFF	TGTGCCAGCAGCGCAGGGTCATTTGAGCTGTTTTTT
TRBD2	-	TRBJ2-1	TRBV28	CASSTPTSGFIF	TGTGCCAGCAGTACCCCTACTAGCGGGTTCATCTTC
-	-	TRBJ1-2	TRBV4-3	CASSQDVNYGYTF	TGCGCCAGCAGTCAAGACGTTAACTATGGCTACACCTTC
TRBD2	-	TRBJ2-3	TRBV28	CASSPLAGGPDTQYF	TGTGCCAGCAGTCCGTTAGCGGGAGGGCCCGATACGCAGTATTTT
TRBD1	-	TRBJ1-1	TRBV19	CASSIDPVGDRELLEAFF	TGTGCCAGTAGTATAGACCCAGTGGGGGACAGAGAATTACTTGAAGCTTTCTTT